Reported below is one T cell receptor beta chain. Its target is unknown. V gave up 5 bases and J gave up 4 bases, with 13 bases separating them. The CDR3 extends over 14 amino acids. Per the germline V gene, CDR1 is KGHDR and CDR2 is SFDVKD. The data derive from a study of T cell responses to AZD1222 COVID-19 vaccine. Findings and caveats of the study: Vaccine-associated CD4 TCRs spanned spike, dominant at 160-218 and 743-854.

Generated by immunoSEQ multiplex PCR, the TCRdb table keeps only in-frame clones and is missing some. The repertoire consists of approximately 140,000 clones, with 75% to 95% occurring once and the leading ten covering roughly 3.1%. The rearrangement links TRBV24-1 to TRBJ2-5; possibly TRBD1 for D (5 bases). The clonotype was recovered from an adult who received the AZD1222 COVID-19 vaccine. Sequenced here: peripheral blood, sampled 28 days after the second AZD1222 dose. The CDR3 DNA reads TGTGCCACCAGTGTAAGGGGTTCAACAGAGACCCAGTACTTC. It specifies CATSVRGSTETQYF.